Following are 32 T cell receptor beta chains from one sample sequenced in a study of T cell clonotyping in hematopoietic cell transplantation. Time point here: recipient sample about 28 days before transplant, after cytoreduction. The assay was immunoSEQ multiplex PCR, and TCRdb's table has in-frame clones only and misses some. This table has roughly 11,000 clones, about 92% appearing once. This material consisted of peripheral blood mononuclear cells, taken before stem cell transplant. These receptors were obtained from a woman in her 40s with acute myeloid leukemia. Some clones in this sample may be carry-over from other donors' samples.

The V and J genes are TRBV13 and TRBJ2-3; 9 positions agree with TRBD2. The junction had 3 bases not matched to a gene; V was cut back by 1 base and J by 4 bases. The CDR3 has 15 residues. Germline CDR1 reads PRHDT; CDR2 reads FYEKMQ (reference sequence). CDR3: CASSLVSGSPDTQYF. The DNA of the CDR3 is TGTGCCAGCAGCTTAGTTAGCGGGAGTCCAGATACGCAGTATTTT.

The CDR3 sequence is CASSESSAANYGYTF. The CDR3, as DNA: TGTGCCAGCAGTGAATCGAGTGCCGCTAACTATGGCTACACCTTC. The rearrangement links TRBV25-1 to TRBJ1-2; no firm D call. CDR3 size: 15 residues. V was shortened by 1 base and J by 0 bases, with 9 bases between the two germline ends. Germline V gives CDR1 MGHDK, CDR2 SYGVNS.

The chain uses TRBV4-3 and TRBJ2-2; TRBD1 agrees at 7 bases. Looked up from germline, CDR1 is LGHNA and CDR2 is YSLEER. After removal of 1 base from V and 4 bases from J, the junction contained 3 bases not matched to a gene. This CDR3 spans 15 amino acids. The CDR3 reads CASSQGTGATGELFF. CDR3 coding DNA: TGCGCCAGCAGCCAAGGGACAGGAGCCACCGGGGAGCTGTTTTTT.

The V call is TRBV11-2, the J call TRBJ2-1; D is unclear. Trimming pared 1 base from V and 9 bases from J, leaving 7 bases between. CDR3 size: 12 residues. CDR1 SGHAT and CDR2 FQNNGV come from the germline V gene. The CDR3 loop is CASSLGAGEQFF. The CDR3 region has the DNA TGTGCCAGCAGCTTAGGGGCCGGTGAGCAGTTCTTC. The full variable domain, in which reference TRBV11-2 and TRBJ2-1 provide the parts outside the CDR3, is EAGVAQSPRYKIIEKRQSVAFWCNPISGHATLYWYQQILGQGPKLLIQFQNNGVVDDSQLPKDRFSAERLKGVDSTLKIQPAKLEDSAVYLCASSLGAGEQFFGPGTRLTVL.

CDR3 amino acids: CASSQADTDTQYF. CDR3 nucleotides: TGCGCCAGCAGCCAAGCTGACACAGATACGCAGTATTTT. This chain connects TRBV4-1 to TRBJ2-3; D is ambiguous. The CDR3 sequence is 13 residues long. Trimming stripped 1 base from V and 2 bases from J, with 4 bases between. Germline-derived CDR1 and CDR2 are MGHRA and YSYEKL.

This clone was seen once. The rearrangement uses TRBV30 and TRBJ2-3; maybe TRBD1 (6 bases). CDR1 and CDR2 (germline): GTSNPN, SVGIG (reference sequence). The V gene lost 2 bases and the J gene lost 2 bases, with 17 bases spanning the gap. The CDR3 totals 16 residues. For the CDR3, the DNA is TGTGCCTGGAGTCCAAGGGGCCTGGGGGCCACAGATACGCAGTATTTT. Translated: CAWSPRGLGATDTQYF.

The chain links TRBV19 to TRBJ2-5; 8 nucleotides agree with TRBD1. The CDR3 is 14 amino acids. Trimming at V came to 2 bases and at J to 7 bases, leaving 6 bases not matched to a gene. The V gene's germline CDR1 is LNHDA and CDR2 SQIVND (reference sequence). The CDR3 DNA reads as TGTGCCAGTAGTATACAGGGGGCGGAAAGGACCCAGTACTTC. Amino acid sequence: CASSIQGAERTQYF.

The genes are TRBV5-6 and TRBJ1-3; no clear D. Trimming removed 3 bases at V and 2 bases at J, with 6 bases between. The CDR3 contains 13 residues. The V gene's germline CDR1 is SGHDT and CDR2 YYEEEE. Here the CDR3 DNA reads TGTGCCAGCAGCTACCCGCCTGGAAACACCATATATTTT. Its translation is CASSYPPGNTIYF.

The chain couples TRBV7-6 to TRBJ1-3; 11 nucleotides agree with TRBD1. The J segment lost 0 bases and the V segment lost 3 bases, leaving 7 bases of the junction unmatched. CDR1 SGHVS and CDR2 FNYEAQ come from the germline V gene. The CDR3 is 18 amino acids. Written as DNA, the CDR3 is TGTGCCAGCAGCTTCGGACCGGGACAGGGGGACTCTGGAAACACCATATATTTT. It yields the protein CASSFGPGQGDSGNTIYF.

The chain recombines TRBV6-5 with TRBJ1-2; no clear D gene. The germline CDR1 and CDR2 sequences are MNHEY and SVGAGI. The ends were cut back, 6 bases at V and 2 bases at J, with 13 bases in the middle. CDR3 size: 14 residues. CDR3 DNA: TGTGCCAGCAGGGCCCGAGGGCCCAACTATGGCTACACCTTC. This gives the protein CASRARGPNYGYTF.

The gene calls are TRBV19 and TRBJ1-3, with a possible D match to TRBD1 (5 bases). Germline loops: CDR1 LNHDA, CDR2 SQIVND (reference sequence). This CDR3 has 16 residues. The V end was cut by 6 bases, the J end by 0 bases, with 15 bases between. In nucleotides, the CDR3 is TGTGCCAGTAGATATACGGGACTGTCCTCTGGAAACACCATATATTTT. It codes for CASRYTGLSSGNTIYF.

This clone has more than one count but fewer than ten. The chain recombines TRBV19 with TRBJ1-5; D gene unclear. Trimming cost V 3 bases and J 3 bases, with 12 bases left between them. Looked up from germline, CDR1 is LNHDA and CDR2 is SQIVND (reference sequence). The CDR3 has 15 residues. CDR3 protein: CASSIVNPPNQPQHF. DNA for the CDR3: TGTGCCAGTAGTATCGTGAATCCACCCAATCAGCCCCAGCATTTT.

The rearrangement joins TRBV19 to TRBJ2-1, with D possibly being TRBD1 (6 bases). The CDR3 length is 16 residues. Trimming pared 0 bases from V and 0 bases from J, leaving 9 bases between. The germline V gene has CDR1 LNHDA and CDR2 SQIVND (reference sequence). The CDR3 DNA reads as TGTGCCAGTAGTATAGAAGGGGGTAGCTCCTACAATGAGCAGTTCTTC. It is translated as CASSIEGGSSYNEQFF.

The genes are TRBV7-9 and TRBJ1-2, with 10 positions matching TRBD1. Germline lookup yields CDR1 SEHNR and CDR2 FQNEAQ (reference sequence). The CDR3 is 17 amino acids. V lost 4 bases and J lost 5; bases outside the gene matches: 13. The CDR3 loop reads CASSSQTGGQADYGYTF. In nucleotides, the CDR3 is TGTGCCAGCAGCTCTCAGACAGGGGGCCAAGCGGATTATGGCTACACCTTC.

The CDR3 nucleotides read TGCAGCGTTGTTAGGGAAGGGACTGAAGCTTTCTTT. It yields the protein CSVVREGTEAFF. The rearrangement links TRBV29-1 to TRBJ1-1; D uncertain. The V gene lost 4 bases and the J gene lost 5 bases, with 11 bases spanning the gap. The germline gives CDR1 SQVTM, CDR2 ANQGSEA. There are 12 residues in the CDR3.

The chain employs TRBV2 and TRBJ2-5; D ambiguous. This CDR3 has 14 amino acids. V lost 0 bases, J lost 0 bases, and 5 bases lay in between. The germline CDR1 and CDR2 sequences are SNHLY and FYNNEI. The CDR3 spells CASSEAGYQETQYF. Here the CDR3 DNA reads TGTGCCAGCAGTGAAGCGGGTTACCAAGAGACCCAGTACTTC.

The V call is TRBV6-5, the J call TRBJ2-3; TRBD2 matches 12 bases. CDR1 is MNHEY, CDR2 SVGAGI, per germline. V lost 6 bases and J lost 3; bases outside the gene matches: 4. This CDR3 region has 15 residues. The CDR3 DNA follows: TGTGCCAGCAGGAACGGACTAGCGGGAACAGATACGCAGTATTTT. Translating gives CASRNGLAGTDTQYF.

The chain couples TRBV4-1 to TRBJ2-7, with unresolved D. There are 13 residues in the CDR3. V dropped 4 bases and J dropped 5 bases, with 12 bases sitting between them. Germline CDR1 reads MGHRA; CDR2 reads YSYEKL. CDR3 amino acids: CASSLTTEDEQYF. The CDR3 nucleotides read TGCGCCAGCAGCCTTACTACGGAAGACGAGCAGTACTTC.

In this sample, this clone turned up once. The rearrangement joins TRBV6-5 to TRBJ2-7; D remains ambiguous. The CDR3 is 12 amino acids. Germline CDR1 MNHEY, CDR2 SVGAGI. V shed 6 bases and J shed 7 bases, with 13 bases lying between them. The DNA for the CDR3 is TGTGCCAGCAGCAAAGGTTGGAAAGAGCAGTACTTC. This encodes CASSKGWKEQYF.

The rearrangement uses TRBV4-3 and TRBJ1-1; weak D call: TRBD1 (5 bases). The length of the CDR3 is 15 residues. Per the germline V gene, CDR1 is LGHNA and CDR2 is YSLEER. The V gene lost 0 bases and the J gene lost 4 bases, with 12 bases spanning the gap. This CDR3 reads CASSQDLGVGTEAFF. In nucleotides, the CDR3 is TGCGCCAGCAGCCAAGATTTAGGGGTAGGCACTGAAGCTTTCTTT.

V and J are TRBV27 and TRBJ2-1, with 7 nucleotides matching TRBD2. Per germline, CDR1 MNHEY and CDR2 SMNVEV (reference sequence). This CDR3 contains 13 residues. The ends lost 9 bases at V and 6 bases at J; junction bases unmatched: 8. CDR3: CASWWAGVNEQFF. The CDR3, as DNA: TGTGCCAGTTGGTGGGCGGGAGTCAATGAGCAGTTCTTC.

This chain uses TRBV6-5 with TRBJ2-7; TRBD2 aligns across 9 bases. This CDR3 has 15 amino acids. J gave up 4 bases and V 1 base, and 5 bases lay outside the gene matches. Germline CDR1 reads MNHEY; CDR2 reads SVGAGI. The CDR3 region is CASSYWTSDKYEQYF. The CDR3 nucleotides are TGTGCCAGCAGTTACTGGACTAGCGACAAATACGAGCAGTACTTC.

J is TRBJ2-1 and V is TRBV27; no reliable D call. The CDR3 runs to 13 residues. V dropped 3 bases and J dropped 4 bases, with 7 bases sitting between them. Germline CDR1 and CDR2: MNHEY and SMNVEV (reference sequence). The CDR3: CASSFGRYNEQFF. Here the CDR3 DNA reads TGTGCCAGCAGTTTCGGCAGATACAATGAGCAGTTCTTC.

This clone was seen a few times. The chain is built from TRBV29-1 and TRBJ1-1; 11 bases are shared with TRBD1. The CDR3 is 14 residues long. J gave up 4 bases and V 7 bases, and 8 bases lay outside the gene matches. The germline gives CDR1 SQVTM, CDR2 ANQGSEA. The CDR3 region is CSGGHGTGGTEAFF. CDR3 bases: TGCAGCGGGGGACATGGGACAGGGGGCACTGAAGCTTTCTTT.

This clone has just one count. This rearrangement joins TRBV9 to TRBJ1-6, with 11 bases fitting TRBD1. This CDR3 region has 16 residues. Germline V CDR1 and CDR2: SGDLS, YYNGEE. The V gene end was trimmed by 3 bases and the J gene end by 7 bases; junction bases not matched to a gene: 6. The DNA of the CDR3 is TGTGCCAGCAGCGCCGGACAGGGGGCGGAGAATTCACCCCTCCACTTT. Its translation: CASSAGQGAENSPLHF.

This chain links TRBV30 with TRBJ1-5; D remains ambiguous. Trimming cost V 1 base and J 5 bases, with 12 bases left between them. The CDR3 covers 14 residues. Germline CDR1 GTSNPN, CDR2 SVGIG (reference sequence). The chain's CDR3 is CAWSEGITHQPQHF. DNA for the CDR3: TGTGCCTGGAGTGAGGGAATCACTCATCAGCCCCAGCATTTT.

The genes are TRBV19 and TRBJ2-7; 7 bases are shared with TRBD2. This CDR3 has 14 amino acids. The V segment lost 5 bases and the J segment 3 bases; nucleotides outside the gene matches: 7. Germline V CDR1 and CDR2: LNHDA, SQIVND (reference sequence). CDR3 bases: TGTGCCAGTAGTCCCACTAGCGATTTCTACGAGCAGTACTTC. Translation: CASSPTSDFYEQYF.

The chain uses TRBV6-1 and TRBJ1-2, with 8 nucleotides matching TRBD1. Germline CDR1 is MNHNS and CDR2 is SASEGT. The CDR3 runs 15 residues. Trimming removed 5 bases from V and 5 bases from J; junction bases left unmatched: 10. CDR3 nucleotides: TGTGCCAGCAGTCCCGGACAGGGAAAGGGGTATGGCTACACCTTC. The encoded protein is CASSPGQGKGYGYTF.

The chain joins TRBV10-3 to TRBJ2-7; D not resolved. The CDR3 covers 13 residues. V gave up 0 bases and J gave up 0 bases, with 3 bases separating them. The germline gives CDR1 ENHRY, CDR2 SYGVKD. The CDR3 DNA sequence: TGTGCCATCAGTGAGTCGATCTCCTACGAGCAGTACTTC. Translating it yields CAISESISYEQYF.

This rearrangement joins TRBV4-2 to TRBJ2-1, with 8 bases lining up with TRBD2. Trimming removed 4 bases from V and 10 bases from J; junction bases left unmatched: 9. Germline loops: CDR1 LGHNA, CDR2 YNFKEQ. The CDR3 runs to 14 residues. The DNA for the CDR3 is TGTGCCAGCAGCCCCGGCCGGACTAGCAAGGAGCAGTTCTTC. Encoded protein: CASSPGRTSKEQFF.

The rearrangement links TRBV7-2 to TRBJ2-1; 7 bases are a match to TRBD2. The V and J ends lost 5 bases and 5 bases, in that order; junction bases with no gene match: 9. The germline V gene has CDR1 SGHTA and CDR2 FQGNSA. The CDR3 covers 15 residues. CDR3 DNA: TGTGCCAGCAGCAACCAAGCGGGATTGCACAATGAGCAGTTCTTC. Its translation: CASSNQAGLHNEQFF.

The chain uses TRBV4-1 and TRBJ1-3, with D unresolved. The CDR3 has 13 amino acids. V was shortened by 1 base and J by 6 bases, with 7 bases between the two germline ends. Germline values: CDR1 MGHRA, CDR2 YSYEKL. The CDR3 coding sequence is TGCGCCAGCAGCCAAGTTGGAGTAAACACCATATATTTT. This gives the protein CASSQVGVNTIYF.